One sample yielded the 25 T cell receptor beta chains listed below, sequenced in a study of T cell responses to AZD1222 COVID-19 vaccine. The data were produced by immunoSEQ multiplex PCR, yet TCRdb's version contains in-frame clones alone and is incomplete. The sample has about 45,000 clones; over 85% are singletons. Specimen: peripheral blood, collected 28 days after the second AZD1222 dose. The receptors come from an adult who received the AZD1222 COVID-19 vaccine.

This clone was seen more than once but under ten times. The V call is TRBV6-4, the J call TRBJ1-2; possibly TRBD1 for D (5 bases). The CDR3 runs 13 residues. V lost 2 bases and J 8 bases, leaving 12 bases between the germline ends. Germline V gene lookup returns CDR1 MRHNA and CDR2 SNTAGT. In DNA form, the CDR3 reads TGTGCCAGCAGTGACGAGGTCGGGGGAGGCTACACCTTC. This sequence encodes CASSDEVGGGYTF.

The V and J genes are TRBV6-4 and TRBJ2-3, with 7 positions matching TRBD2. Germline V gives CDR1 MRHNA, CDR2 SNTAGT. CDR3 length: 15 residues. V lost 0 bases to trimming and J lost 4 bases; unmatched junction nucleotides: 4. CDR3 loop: CASSDSSRGADTQYF. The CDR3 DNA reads TGTGCCAGCAGTGACTCGTCCCGGGGGGCAGATACGCAGTATTTT.

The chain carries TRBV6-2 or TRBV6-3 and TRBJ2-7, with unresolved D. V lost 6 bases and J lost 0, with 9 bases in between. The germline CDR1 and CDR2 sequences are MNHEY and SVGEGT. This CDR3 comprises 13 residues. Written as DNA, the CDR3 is TGTGCCAGCAGCCAGACACACTCCTACGAGCAGTACTTC. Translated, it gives CASSQTHSYEQYF.

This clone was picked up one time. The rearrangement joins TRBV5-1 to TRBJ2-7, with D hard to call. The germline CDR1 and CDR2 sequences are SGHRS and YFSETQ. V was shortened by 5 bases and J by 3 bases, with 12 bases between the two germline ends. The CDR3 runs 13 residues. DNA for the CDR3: TGCGCCAGCAGTCCCGGACGGAGCTACGAGCAGTACTTC. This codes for CASSPGRSYEQYF.

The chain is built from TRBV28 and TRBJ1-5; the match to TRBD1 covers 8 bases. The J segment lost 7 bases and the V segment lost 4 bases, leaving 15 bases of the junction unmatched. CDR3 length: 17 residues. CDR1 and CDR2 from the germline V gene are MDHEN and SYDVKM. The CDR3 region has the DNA TGTGCCAGCAGTTCCCCGGGTGCCAGGGGGCGTAGCCAGCCCCAGCATTTT. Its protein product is CASSSPGARGRSQPQHF.

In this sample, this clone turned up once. CDR3 bases: TGTGCCAGTAGTAAGTTGTGGGAATACAATGAGCAGTTCTTC. Protein sequence: CASSKLWEYNEQFF. V gene TRBV19 combines with J gene TRBJ2-1; D remains ambiguous. The germline CDR1 and CDR2 sequences are LNHDA and SQIVND (reference sequence). The CDR3 loop spans 14 amino acids. Trimming removed 4 bases at V and 4 bases at J, with 11 bases between.

This CDR3 reads CASSSRASGGFYEQYF. The DNA of the CDR3 is TGTGCCAGCAGCTCCCGGGCTAGCGGCGGGTTTTACGAGCAGTACTTC. The chain is built from TRBV5-4 and TRBJ2-7; 7 nucleotides align to TRBD2. The ends lost 3 bases at V and 4 bases at J; junction bases unmatched: 13. This CDR3 contains 16 residues. The germline CDR1 and CDR2 sequences are SGHNT and YYREEE (reference sequence).

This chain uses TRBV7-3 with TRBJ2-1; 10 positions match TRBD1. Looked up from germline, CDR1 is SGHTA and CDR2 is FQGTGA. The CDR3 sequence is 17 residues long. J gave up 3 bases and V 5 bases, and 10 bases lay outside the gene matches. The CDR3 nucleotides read TGTGCCAGCAGCCCGAACCTTGGGACAGGGGTCTACAATGAGCAGTTCTTC. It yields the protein CASSPNLGTGVYNEQFF.

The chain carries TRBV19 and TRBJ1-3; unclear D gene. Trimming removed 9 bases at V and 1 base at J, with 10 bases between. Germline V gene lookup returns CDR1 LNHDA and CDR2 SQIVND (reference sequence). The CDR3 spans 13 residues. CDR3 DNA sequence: TGTGCCAGCCAGTCCTGGTCTGGAAACACCATATATTTT. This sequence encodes CASQSWSGNTIYF.

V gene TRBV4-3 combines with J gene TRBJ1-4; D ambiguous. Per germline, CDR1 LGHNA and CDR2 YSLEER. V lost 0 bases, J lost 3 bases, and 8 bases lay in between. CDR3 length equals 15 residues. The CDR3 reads CASSQESQPNEKLFF. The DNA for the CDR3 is TGCGCCAGCAGCCAAGAATCACAGCCTAATGAAAAACTGTTTTTT.

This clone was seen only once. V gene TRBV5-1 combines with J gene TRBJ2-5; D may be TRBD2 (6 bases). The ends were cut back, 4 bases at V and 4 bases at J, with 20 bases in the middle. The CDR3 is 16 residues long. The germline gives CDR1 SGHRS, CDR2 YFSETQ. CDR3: CASSLFPSTRPETQYF. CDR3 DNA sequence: TGCGCCAGCAGCCTATTTCCCTCGACTAGACCAGAGACCCAGTACTTC.

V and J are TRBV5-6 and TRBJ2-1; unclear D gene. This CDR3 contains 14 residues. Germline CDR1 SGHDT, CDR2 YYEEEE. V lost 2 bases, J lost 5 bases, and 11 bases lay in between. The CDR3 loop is CASSLTFRHNEQFF. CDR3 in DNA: TGTGCCAGCAGCTTAACGTTCCGCCACAATGAGCAGTTCTTC.

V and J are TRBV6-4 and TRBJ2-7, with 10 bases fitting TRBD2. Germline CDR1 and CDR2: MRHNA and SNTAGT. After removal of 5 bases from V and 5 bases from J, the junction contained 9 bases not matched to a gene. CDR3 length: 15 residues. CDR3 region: CASSPPAGGPDEQYF. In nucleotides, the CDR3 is TGTGCCAGCAGTCCCCCAGCGGGAGGGCCCGACGAGCAGTACTTC.

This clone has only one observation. CDR3: CASSKPPLIVYEQYF. The CDR3 DNA is TGTGCCAGCAGTAAACCACCCCTAATTGTCTACGAGCAGTACTTC. V is TRBV6-2 or TRBV6-3 and J is TRBJ2-7; no reliable D call. Germline CDR1 is MNHEY and CDR2 is SVGEGT. Trimming took off 5 bases at V and 3 bases at J, with 17 bases between the two ends. CDR3 length equals 15 residues.

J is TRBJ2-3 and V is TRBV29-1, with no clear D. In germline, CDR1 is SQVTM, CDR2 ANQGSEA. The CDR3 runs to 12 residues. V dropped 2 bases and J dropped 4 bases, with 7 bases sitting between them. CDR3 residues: CSVEYGADTQYF. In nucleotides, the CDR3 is TGCAGCGTTGAATACGGAGCAGATACGCAGTATTTT.

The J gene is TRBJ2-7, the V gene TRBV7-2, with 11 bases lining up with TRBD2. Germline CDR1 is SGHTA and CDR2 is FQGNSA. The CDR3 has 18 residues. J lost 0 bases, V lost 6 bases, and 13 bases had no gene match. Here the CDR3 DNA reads TGTGCCAGCAGTCAAACTACGTCGACTAGCGGGACCTCCTACGAGCAGTACTTC. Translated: CASSQTTSTSGTSYEQYF. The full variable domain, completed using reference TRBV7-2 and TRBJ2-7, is GAGVSQSPSNKVTEKGKDVELRCDPISGHTALYWYRQSLGQGLEFLIYFQGNSAPDKSGLPSDRFSAERTGGSVSTLTIQRTQQEDSAVYLCASSQTTSTSGTSYEQYFGPGTRLTVT.

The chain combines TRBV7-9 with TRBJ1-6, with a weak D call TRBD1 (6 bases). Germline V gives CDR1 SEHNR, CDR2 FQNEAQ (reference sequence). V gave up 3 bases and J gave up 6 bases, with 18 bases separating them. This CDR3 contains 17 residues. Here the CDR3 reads CASSFTGIPAGNSPLHF. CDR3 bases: TGTGCCAGCAGCTTCACAGGGATACCCGCGGGTAATTCACCCCTCCACTTT.

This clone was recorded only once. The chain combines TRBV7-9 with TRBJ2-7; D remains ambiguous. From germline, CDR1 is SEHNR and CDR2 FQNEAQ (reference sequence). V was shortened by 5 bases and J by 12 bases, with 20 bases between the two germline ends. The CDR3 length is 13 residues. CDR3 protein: CASSLSAVFWMYF. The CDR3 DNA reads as TGTGCCAGCAGCCTTTCGGCCGTTTTTTGGATGTACTTC.

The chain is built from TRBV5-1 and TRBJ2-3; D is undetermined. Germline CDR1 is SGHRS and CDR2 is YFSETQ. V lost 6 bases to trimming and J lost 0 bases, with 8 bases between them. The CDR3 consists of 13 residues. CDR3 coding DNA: TGCGCCAGCACACTGGGGAGCACAGATACGCAGTATTTT. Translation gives CASTLGSTDTQYF. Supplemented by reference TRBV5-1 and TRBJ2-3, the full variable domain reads KAGVTQTPRYLIKTRGQQVTLSCSPISGHRSVSWYQQTPGQGLQFLFEYFSETQRNKGNFPGRFSGRQFSNSRSEMNVSTLELGDSALYLCASTLGSTDTQYFGPGTRLTVL.

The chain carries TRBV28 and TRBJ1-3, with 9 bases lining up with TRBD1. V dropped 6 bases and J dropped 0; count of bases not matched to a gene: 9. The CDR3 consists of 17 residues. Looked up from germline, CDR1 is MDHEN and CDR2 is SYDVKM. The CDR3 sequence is CASSRPTGGASGNTIYF. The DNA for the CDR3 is TGTGCCAGCAGCCGCCCGACAGGGGGAGCCTCTGGAAACACCATATATTTT.

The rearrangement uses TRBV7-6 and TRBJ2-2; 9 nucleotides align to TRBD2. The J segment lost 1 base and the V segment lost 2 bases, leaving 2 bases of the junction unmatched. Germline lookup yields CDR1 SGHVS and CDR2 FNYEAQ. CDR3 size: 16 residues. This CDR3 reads CASSLQLAGNTGELFF. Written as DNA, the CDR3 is TGTGCCAGCAGCTTACAACTAGCGGGGAACACCGGGGAGCTGTTTTTT.

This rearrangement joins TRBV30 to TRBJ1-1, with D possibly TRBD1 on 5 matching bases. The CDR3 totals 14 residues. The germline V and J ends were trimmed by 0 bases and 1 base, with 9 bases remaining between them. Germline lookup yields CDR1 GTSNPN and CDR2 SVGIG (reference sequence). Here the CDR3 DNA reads TGTGCCTGGAGTGTAACCGGGGGGAACACTGAAGCTTTCTTT. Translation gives CAWSVTGGNTEAFF.

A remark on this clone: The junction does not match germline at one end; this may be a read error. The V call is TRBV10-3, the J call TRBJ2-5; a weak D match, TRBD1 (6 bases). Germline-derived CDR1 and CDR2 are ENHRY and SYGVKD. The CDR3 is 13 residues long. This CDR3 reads CAISPTGQEAQYF. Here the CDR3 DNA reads TGTGCCATCAGCCCGACAGGACAAGAGGCCCAGTACTTC.

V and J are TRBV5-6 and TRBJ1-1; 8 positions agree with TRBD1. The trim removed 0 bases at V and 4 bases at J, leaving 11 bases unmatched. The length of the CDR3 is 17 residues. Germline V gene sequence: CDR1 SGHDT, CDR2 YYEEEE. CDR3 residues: CASSLVSGGNRGTEAFF. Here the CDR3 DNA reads TGTGCCAGCAGCTTGGTTTCAGGGGGCAACAGGGGCACTGAAGCTTTCTTT. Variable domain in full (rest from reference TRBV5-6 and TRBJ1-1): DAGVTQSPTHLIKTRGQQVTLRCSPKSGHDTVSWYQQALGQGPQFIFQYYEEEERQRGNFPDRFSGHQFPNYSSELNVNALLLGDSALYLCASSLVSGGNRGTEAFFGQGTRLTVV.

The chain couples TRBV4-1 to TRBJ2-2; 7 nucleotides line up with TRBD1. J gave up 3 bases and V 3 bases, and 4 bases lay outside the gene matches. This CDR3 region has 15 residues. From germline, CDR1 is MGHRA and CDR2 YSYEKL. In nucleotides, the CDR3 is TGCGCCAGCAGCCACCTCGGACAGGACACCGGGGAGCTGTTTTTT. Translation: CASSHLGQDTGELFF.